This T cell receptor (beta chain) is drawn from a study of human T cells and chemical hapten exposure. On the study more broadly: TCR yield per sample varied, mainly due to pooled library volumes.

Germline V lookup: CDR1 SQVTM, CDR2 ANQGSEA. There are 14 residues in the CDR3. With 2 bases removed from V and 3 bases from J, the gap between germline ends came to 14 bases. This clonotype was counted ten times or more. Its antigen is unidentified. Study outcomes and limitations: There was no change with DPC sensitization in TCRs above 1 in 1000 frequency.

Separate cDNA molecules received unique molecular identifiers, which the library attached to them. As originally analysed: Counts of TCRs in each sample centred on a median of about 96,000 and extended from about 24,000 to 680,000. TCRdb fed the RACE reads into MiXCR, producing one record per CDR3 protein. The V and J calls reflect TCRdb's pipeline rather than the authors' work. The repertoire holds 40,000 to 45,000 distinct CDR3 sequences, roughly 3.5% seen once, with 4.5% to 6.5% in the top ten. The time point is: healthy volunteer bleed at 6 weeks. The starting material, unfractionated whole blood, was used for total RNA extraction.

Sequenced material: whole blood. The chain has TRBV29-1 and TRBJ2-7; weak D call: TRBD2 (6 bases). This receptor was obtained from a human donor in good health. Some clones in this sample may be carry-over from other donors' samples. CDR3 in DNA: TGCAGCGTTGAATGGCCGGGAGCAGTCTACGAGCAGTACTTC. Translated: CSVEWPGAVYEQYF.